The next 17 T cell receptor beta chains were all read from a single sample in a study of cytomegalovirus exposure and HLA in healthy donors. PCR employed 60 Vbeta and 13 Jbeta primers. Here immunoSEQ multiplex PCR was the method, and the copy in TCRdb shows in-frame clones only, minus some. This sample carries about 170,000 clones, 75% to 85% of them seen once, and the ten largest clones take 6% to 7.5%. Sequencing was carried out using PBMCs. The source is a man aged 30 to 39 in good health and CMV-seropositive.

V is TRBV6-1 and J is TRBJ2-1; D is perhaps TRBD1 (8 bases). The CDR3 has 16 amino acids. V was cut by 3 bases and J by 4 bases, with 16 bases left in between. CDR1 and CDR2 from the germline V gene are MNHNS and SASEGT. CDR3 sequence: CASSENRGEGYNEQFF. The CDR3 coding sequence is TGTGCCAGCAGTGAGAACAGGGGGGAGGGGTACAATGAGCAGTTCTTC.

DNA for the CDR3: TGTGCCAGCAGCTTGTCGGGGACAGCCCAAGAGACCCAGTACTTC. It specifies CASSLSGTAQETQYF. The rearrangement joins TRBV7-2 to TRBJ2-5; the match to TRBD1 covers 7 bases. V was pared by 3 bases and J by 1 base, with 5 bases of the junction left unmatched. CDR3 size: 15 residues. CDR1 is SGHTA, CDR2 FQGNSA, per germline.

V is TRBV4-1 and J is TRBJ2-2; 11 positions match TRBD1. The CDR3 sequence is 21 residues long. The germline V gene has CDR1 MGHRA and CDR2 YSYEKL. V shed 4 bases, J shed 6 bases, and the junction held 22 bases outside the gene matches. The CDR3 bases are TGCGCCAGCAGCCGCTCATTCTCGGACAGGGGGCGATTCGATACGTCCGGGGAGCTGTTTTTT. It encodes CASSRSFSDRGRFDTSGELFF.

The gene calls are TRBV9 and TRBJ1-1; no clear D gene. V was shortened by 0 bases and J by 1 base, with 7 bases between the two germline ends. The CDR3 has 14 amino acids. Per the germline V gene, CDR1 is SGDLS and CDR2 is YYNGEE. CDR3: CASSVVTGNTEAFF. In DNA, the CDR3 is TGTGCCAGCAGCGTAGTAACCGGGAACACTGAAGCTTTCTTT.

This clone was seen more than once but under ten times. The CDR3 DNA reads TGCGCCAGCAGCCAAGATAGGAGACGGTCTGAAGCTTTCTTT. The encoded protein is CASSQDRRRSEAFF. This chain links TRBV4-3 with TRBJ1-1; D is unresolved. Trimming removed 0 bases at V and 6 bases at J, with 11 bases between. The germline gives CDR1 LGHNA, CDR2 YSLEER. The CDR3 has 14 amino acids.

This clone showed up just once. The chain uses TRBV7-2 and TRBJ2-7, with 10 bases lining up with TRBD2. Germline CDR1 and CDR2: SGHTA and FQGNSA. This CDR3 region has 15 residues. V trimming: 5 bases; J trimming: 6 bases; junction bases outside the gene matches: 10. In DNA form, the CDR3 reads TGTGCCAGCAGCCGGGGACTAGCGCCCAATTTCGAGCAGTACTTC. It codes for CASSRGLAPNFEQYF.

The chain links TRBV19 to TRBJ1-1, with 8 bases fitting TRBD1. The trim removed 6 bases at V and 3 bases at J, leaving 3 bases unmatched. The CDR3 runs to 13 residues. CDR1 is LNHDA and CDR2 is SQIVND in the germline V gene (reference sequence). CDR3 sequence: CASSSTGDTEAFF. The CDR3 DNA is TGTGCCAGTAGCTCGACAGGGGACACTGAAGCTTTCTTT. Using reference TRBV19 and TRBJ1-1 for the parts outside the CDR3, the full variable domain is DGGITQSPKYLFRKEGQNVTLSCEQNLNHDAMYWYRQDPGQGLRLIYYSQIVNDFQKGDIAEGYSVSREKKESFPLTVTSAQKNPTAFYLCASSSTGDTEAFFGQGTRLTVV.

This clone was observed a single time. The V and J genes are TRBV19 and TRBJ1-3; 12 positions match TRBD1. V lost 5 bases to trimming and J lost 1 base; unmatched junction nucleotides: 9. The CDR3 loop spans 18 amino acids. Germline loops: CDR1 LNHDA, CDR2 SQIVND (reference sequence). The CDR3 is CASSPRDRGLGSGNTIYF. The CDR3 coding sequence is TGTGCCAGTAGTCCCCGGGACAGGGGGCTCGGATCTGGAAACACCATATATTTT.

J is TRBJ2-4 and V is TRBV7-9; perhaps TRBD1 as D (6 bases). Trimming took off 5 bases at V and 0 bases at J, with 11 bases between the two ends. This CDR3 region has 15 residues. Germline V gives CDR1 SEHNR, CDR2 FQNEAQ (reference sequence). In DNA, the CDR3 is TGTGCCAGCAGCGATGGACAGTTAGCCAAAAACATTCAGTACTTC. This gives the protein CASSDGQLAKNIQYF.

This chain joins TRBV10-1 and TRBJ2-2; D might be TRBD1 (5 bases). The V end lost 2 bases, the J end lost 8 bases, and 6 bases lay between the germline ends. Germline V gene lookup returns CDR1 WNHNN and CDR2 SYGVQD (reference sequence). This CDR3 is built from 12 residues. In DNA form, the CDR3 reads TGCGCCAGCAGTGAGGCAGGGGGGGAGCTGTTTTTT. It yields the protein CASSEAGGELFF.

This chain joins TRBV7-2 and TRBJ2-2, with TRBD1 matching over 7 bases. The CDR3 covers 14 residues. Germline CDR1 is SGHTA and CDR2 is FQGNSA. After removal of 5 bases from V and 6 bases from J, the junction contained 6 bases not matched to a gene. CDR3 region: CASSQGQSPGELFF. The DNA for the CDR3 is TGTGCCAGCAGCCAGGGACAGTCCCCCGGGGAGCTGTTTTTT.

The chain has TRBV21-1 and TRBJ1-3; the table's D call, TRBD1, was not checked against the DNA. TRBV21-1 is tagged as a pseudogene. The CDR3 totals 18 residues. The CDR3 loop is CASSRAGHHDGSGNTIYF. Written as DNA, the CDR3 is TGTGCCAGCAGCAGAGCGGGACATCACGACGGCTCTGGAAACACCATATATTTT.

V usage is TRBV19 and J usage is TRBJ1-2; D is ambiguous. This CDR3 contains 17 residues. Trimming shortened V by 0 bases and J by 0 bases, and 14 bases separated the two germline ends. CDR1 and CDR2 from the germline V gene are LNHDA and SQIVND (reference sequence). In DNA form, the CDR3 reads TGTGCCAGTAGTATAGATCTAAGGCGGGAAGCTAACTATGGCTACACCTTC. This codes for CASSIDLRREANYGYTF.

The chain uses TRBV4-1 and TRBJ1-4, with 10 bases aligning to TRBD1. The CDR3 consists of 15 residues. Germline V CDR1 and CDR2: MGHRA, YSYEKL. J was trimmed by 5 bases and V by 4 bases; bases with no gene match: 4. CDR3 residues: CASSRVGQGNEKLFF. The CDR3 coding sequence is TGCGCCAGCAGCCGGGTGGGACAGGGGAATGAAAAACTGTTTTTT.

This chain uses TRBV12-5 with TRBJ1-3; D unclear. Germline CDR1 LGHNT, CDR2 FRNRAP. V lost 1 base, J lost 0 bases, and 7 bases lay in between. The CDR3 has 15 amino acids. The CDR3 sequence: CASGLGPVSGNTIYF. The CDR3 DNA follows: TGTGCTAGTGGTTTGGGTCCGGTCTCTGGAAACACCATATATTTT. The full variable domain, completed using reference TRBV12-5 and TRBJ1-3, is DARVTQTPRHKVTEMGQEVTMRCQPILGHNTVFWYRQTMMQGLELLAYFRNRAPLDDSGMPKDRFSAEMPDATLATLKIQPSEPRDSAVYFCASGLGPVSGNTIYFGEGSWLTVV.

For the CDR3, the DNA is TGTGCCAGTAGTGGAGCGATTAGCTCCTACGAGCAGTACTTC. Its protein is CASSGAISSYEQYF. The V and J genes are TRBV19 and TRBJ2-7; D is uncertain. The CDR3 contains 14 residues. V dropped 5 bases and J dropped 0 bases, with 11 bases sitting between them. The V gene's germline CDR1 is LNHDA and CDR2 SQIVND (reference sequence). Supplemented by reference TRBV19 and TRBJ2-7, the full variable domain reads DGGITQSPKYLFRKEGQNVTLSCEQNLNHDAMYWYRQDPGQGLRLIYYSQIVNDFQKGDIAEGYSVSREKKESFPLTVTSAQKNPTAFYLCASSGAISSYEQYFGPGTRLTVT.

The V and J genes are TRBV11-2 and TRBJ2-3, with 8 positions matching TRBD2. The CDR3 contains 16 residues. Germline CDR1 is SGHAT and CDR2 is FQNNGV. Germline trimming cut 1 base from V and 3 bases from J; bases unmatched to any gene: 6. The CDR3 DNA sequence: TGTGCCAGCAGCTTAGTTCATGGCGGGGGGACAGATACGCAGTATTTT. Translation gives CASSLVHGGGTDTQYF.